Following are 7 T cell receptor beta chains from one sample sequenced in a study of STAT5B mutations in CD4+ large granular lymphocyte leukemia. The protocol was immunoSEQ multiplex PCR, while the TCRdb copy is restricted to in-frame clones and leaves out a portion. The data show some 30,000 clones, roughly 80% seen once. Sequenced input: CD4+ T cells from blood buffy coats. These receptor sequences come from a human donor in good health.

V is TRBV5-8 and J is TRBJ2-6; D is tentatively TRBD1 or TRBD2 (5 bases each). The CDR3 loop spans 12 amino acids. CDR1 is SGHTS, CDR2 YDEGEE, per germline. The CDR3 DNA sequence: TGTGGGGGGTGGACTGGGGCCAACGTCCTGACTTTC. Amino acid sequence: CGGWTGANVLTF.

The V call is TRBV28, the J call TRBJ1-4; possibly TRBD1 for D (5 bases). Trimming cost V 4 bases and J 8 bases, with 14 bases left between them. Germline V CDR1 and CDR2: MDHEN, SYDVKM. This CDR3 is 14 amino acids long. The CDR3 protein is CASSSGTLGEKLFF. CDR3 in DNA: TGTGCCAGCAGTTCAGGGACTTTGGGGGAAAAACTGTTTTTT.

This chain connects TRBV19 to TRBJ2-1, with D possibly matching TRBD2 (5 bases). The germline V gene has CDR1 LNHDA and CDR2 SQIVND (reference sequence). Trimming removed 4 bases at V and 4 bases at J, with 8 bases between. The CDR3 consists of 13 residues. CDR3: CASSTPGYNEQFF. The CDR3 region has the DNA TGTGCCAGTAGTACCCCGGGGTACAATGAGCAGTTCTTC.

This chain links TRBV6-5 with TRBJ1-1; D is uncertain. This CDR3 has 13 residues. The germline gives CDR1 MNHEY, CDR2 SVGAGI. V was pared by 0 bases and J by 4 bases, with 6 bases between. CDR3 nucleotides: TGTGCCAGCAGTTACTCGGAGGGCACTGAAGCTTTCTTT. Its translation is CASSYSEGTEAFF.

V and J are TRBV10-2 and TRBJ1-2; D is unresolved. Germline V gene sequence: CDR1 WSHSY, CDR2 SAAADI. The CDR3 spans 14 residues. Trimming pared 0 bases from V and 0 bases from J, leaving 5 bases between. In DNA, the CDR3 is TGCGCCAGCAGTGAGTCGACGACTAACTATGGCTACACCTTC. This encodes CASSESTTNYGYTF.

The chain has TRBV28 and TRBJ2-1; possible D gene TRBD1, 5 bases. The CDR3 has 17 residues. Per the germline V gene, CDR1 is MDHEN and CDR2 is SYDVKM. The V end lost 7 bases, the J end lost 0 bases, and 19 bases lay between the germline ends. This chain's CDR3 is CASTGWGSGSSYNEQFF. CDR3 DNA: TGTGCCAGCACCGGATGGGGCTCTGGAAGCTCCTACAATGAGCAGTTCTTC.

V is TRBV30 and J is TRBJ2-5; 7 bases agree with TRBD2. Germline V lookup: CDR1 GTSNPN, CDR2 SVGIG (reference sequence). This CDR3 comprises 13 residues. V lost 2 bases, J lost 3 bases, and 3 bases stayed unmatched. The CDR3 protein is CAWSMREKETQYF. DNA of the CDR3: TGTGCCTGGAGTATGCGGGAGAAAGAGACCCAGTACTTC.